This TCR beta chain was observed in a study of T cell changes during pregnancy in multiple sclerosis. Data came from immunoSEQ multiplex PCR; TCRdb stores just in-frame clones and leaves some out. The sample lists some 100,000 clones; around nine tenths were seen once. The clonotype was recovered from a female donor with multiple sclerosis, enrolled in a pregnancy study. The source material was peripheral blood, sampled in the second trimester of pregnancy.

CDR3 residues: CASSLSGLAGSDTQYF. CDR3 bases: TGCGCCAGCAGCCTAAGCGGACTAGCGGGGTCAGATACGCAGTATTTT. This rearrangement joins TRBV5-1 to TRBJ2-3; TRBD2 matches at 12 bases. CDR1 is SGHRS and CDR2 is YFSETQ in the germline V gene. With V trimmed by 4 bases and J by 4 bases, 7 bases remained unmatched. CDR3 length equals 16 residues. The variable domain in full, with the rest retrieved from reference TRBV5-1 and TRBJ2-3, is KAGVTQTPRYLIKTRGQQVTLSCSPISGHRSVSWYQQTPGQGLQFLFEYFSETQRNKGNFPGRFSGRQFSNSRSEMNVSTLELGDSALYLCASSLSGLAGSDTQYFGPGTRLTVL.